The clone carrying this T cell receptor beta chain was seen a single time. Antigen unknown. Samples with a second dose at about 4 or about 12 weeks were pooled together. Trimming pared 1 base from V and 1 base from J, leaving 17 bases between. The germline V gene has CDR1 MGHRA and CDR2 YSYEKL. There are 18 residues in the CDR3. This record belongs to a study of T cell responses to AZD1222 COVID-19 vaccine. Study-level points and caveats: Scientists sampled the repertoires only once the peak T cell response had passed.

This table comes from immunoSEQ multiplex PCR, and its TCRdb copy is limited to in-frame clones, with some not included. The sample has 80,000 or so clones, 90% seen once. V usage is TRBV4-1 and J usage is TRBJ2-4; perhaps TRBD1 as D (7 bases). The receptor's source is an adult who received the AZD1222 COVID-19 vaccine. This material consisted of peripheral blood, taken 28 days after the second AZD1222 dose. CDR3 nucleotides: TGCGCCAGCAGCCAAGCCCCTCGCCCAGGGGGGGCCAAAAACATTCAGTACTTC. It specifies CASSQAPRPGGAKNIQYF.